A selection of T cell receptor beta chains follows, all from one sample in a study of identical twins. TCRdb reprocessed the 5' RACE reads with MiXCR, giving one entry per CDR3 protein. The data show around 1.7 million distinct CDR3 sequences, with around 29% seen just once and 0.25% to 0.3% held by the top ten. Sequenced input: cord blood. These receptors all come from a newborn girl in good health. Both conserved end residues are part of each CDR3. Each record gives: J gene, V gene, D gene, CDR3 length, clone size, CDR3 DNA, CDR3 protein. D genes are given only for firm matches. Size is stated for part of the rows, as once, few or many counts, or as a class when the clone is expanded.

>TRBJ2-7|TRBV3-1|TRBD1|16|few
TGTGCCAGCAGCCGATCGGGACAGGGCTACTCCTACGAGCAGTACTTC
CASSRSGQGYSYEQYF
>TRBJ1-1|TRBV29-1|TRBD1|12|NA
TGCAGCGCCTTGGACAGGGACACTGAAGCTTTCTTT
CSALDRDTEAFF
>TRBJ2-1|TRBV7-2|TRBD2|16|once
TGTGCCAGCAGCCCAGCGGGGGGGCGCTTCTACAATGAGCAGTTCTTC
CASSPAGGRFYNEQFF
>TRBJ2-7|TRBV18|NA|15|once
TGTGCCAGCTCACCATCGACAGGTGGGTCCCACGAGCAGTACTTC
CASSPSTGGSHEQYF
>TRBJ1-1|TRBV4-1|NA|12|NA
TGCGCCAGCAGCCAAGATATGACCGAAGCTTTCTTT
CASSQDMTEAFF
>TRBJ1-1|TRBV20-1|NA|14|few
TGCAGTCGACTAAGAACCCGGGGGGCCACTGAAGCTTTCTTT
CSRLRTRGATEAFF
>TRBJ2-3|TRBV5-1|NA|15|NA
TGCGCCAGCAGCTTGGCCGGCGTTCTCGCAGATACGCAGTATTTT
CASSLAGVLADTQYF
>TRBJ2-1|TRBV20-1|NA|12|NA
TGCAGTGCTAGAGCTTCAGCCAATGAGCAGTTCTTC
CSARASANEQFF
>TRBJ1-1|TRBV7-2|NA|14|NA
TGTGCCAGCAGCCCCCCGCAGGGTATCGGTGAAGCTTTCTTT
CASSPPQGIGEAFF
>TRBJ2-1|TRBV9|TRBD2|13|NA
TGTGCCAGCAGCGTAGAGGGGAGGGCTGAGCAGTTCTTC
CASSVEGRAEQFF
>TRBJ2-7|TRBV20-1|TRBD2|14|NA
TGCAGTGCTAGTATTGGAGCGGGGGGCTACGAGCAGTACTTC
CSASIGAGGYEQYF